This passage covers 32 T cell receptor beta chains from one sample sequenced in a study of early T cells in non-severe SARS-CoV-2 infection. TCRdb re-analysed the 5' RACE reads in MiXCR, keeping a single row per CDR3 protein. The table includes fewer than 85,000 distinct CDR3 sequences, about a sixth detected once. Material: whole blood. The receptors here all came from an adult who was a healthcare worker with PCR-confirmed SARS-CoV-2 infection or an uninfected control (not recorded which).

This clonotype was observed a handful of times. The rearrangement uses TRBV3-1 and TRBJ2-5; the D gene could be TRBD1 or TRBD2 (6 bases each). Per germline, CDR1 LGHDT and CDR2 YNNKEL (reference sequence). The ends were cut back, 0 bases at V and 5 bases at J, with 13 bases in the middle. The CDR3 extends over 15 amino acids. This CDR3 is CASSQDLRGGETQYF. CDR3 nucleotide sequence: TGTGCCAGCAGCCAAGATCTGAGAGGGGGGGAGACCCAGTACTTC.

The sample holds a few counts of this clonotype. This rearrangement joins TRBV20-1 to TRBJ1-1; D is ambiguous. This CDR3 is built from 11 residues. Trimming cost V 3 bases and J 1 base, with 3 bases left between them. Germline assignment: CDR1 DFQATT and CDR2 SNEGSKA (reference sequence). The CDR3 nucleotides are TGCAGTGCTAGCGCGAACACTGAAGCTTTCTTT. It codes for CSASANTEAFF.

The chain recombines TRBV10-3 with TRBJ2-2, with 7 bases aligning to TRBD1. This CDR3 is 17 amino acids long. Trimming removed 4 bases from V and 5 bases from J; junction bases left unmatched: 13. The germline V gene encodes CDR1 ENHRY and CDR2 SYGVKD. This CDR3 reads CAISGRDSQPLTGELFF. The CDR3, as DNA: TGTGCCATCAGTGGACGGGACAGTCAACCACTAACCGGGGAGCTGTTTTTT.

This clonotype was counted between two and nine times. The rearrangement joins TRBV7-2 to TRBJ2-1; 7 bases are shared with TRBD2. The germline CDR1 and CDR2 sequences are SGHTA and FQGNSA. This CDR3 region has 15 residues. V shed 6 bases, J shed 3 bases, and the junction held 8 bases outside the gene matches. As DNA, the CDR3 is TGTGCCAGCAGTTCCTCCGGGGGGTACTACAATGAGCAGTTCTTC. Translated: CASSSSGGYYNEQFF.

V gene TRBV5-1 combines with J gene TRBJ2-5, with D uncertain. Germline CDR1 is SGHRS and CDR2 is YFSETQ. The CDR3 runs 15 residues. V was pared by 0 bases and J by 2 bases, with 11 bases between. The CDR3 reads CASSLGSVTQETQYF. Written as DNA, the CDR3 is TGCGCCAGCAGCTTGGGGTCAGTAACTCAAGAGACCCAGTACTTC.

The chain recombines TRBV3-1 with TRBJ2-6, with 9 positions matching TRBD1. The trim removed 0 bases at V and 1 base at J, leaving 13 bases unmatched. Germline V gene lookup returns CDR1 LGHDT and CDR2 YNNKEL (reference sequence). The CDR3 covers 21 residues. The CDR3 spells CASSQDGAPGQGGSGANVLTF. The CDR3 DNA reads TGTGCCAGCAGCCAAGATGGTGCCCCGGGACAGGGAGGGTCTGGGGCCAACGTCCTGACTTTC.

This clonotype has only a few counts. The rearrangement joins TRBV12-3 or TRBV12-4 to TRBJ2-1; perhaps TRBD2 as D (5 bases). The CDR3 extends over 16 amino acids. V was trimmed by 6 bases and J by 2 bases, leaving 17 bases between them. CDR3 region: CASSPGLRVPYNEQFF. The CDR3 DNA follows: TGTGCCAGCAGCCCTGGACTCCGGGTCCCCTACAATGAGCAGTTCTTC.

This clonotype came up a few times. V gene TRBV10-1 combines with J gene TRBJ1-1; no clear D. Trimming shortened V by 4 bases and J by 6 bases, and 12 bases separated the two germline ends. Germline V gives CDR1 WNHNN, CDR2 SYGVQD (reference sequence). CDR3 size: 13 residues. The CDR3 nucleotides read TGCGCCAGCAGTGTTGGGATCGTCGCTGAAGCTTTCTTT. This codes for CASSVGIVAEAFF.

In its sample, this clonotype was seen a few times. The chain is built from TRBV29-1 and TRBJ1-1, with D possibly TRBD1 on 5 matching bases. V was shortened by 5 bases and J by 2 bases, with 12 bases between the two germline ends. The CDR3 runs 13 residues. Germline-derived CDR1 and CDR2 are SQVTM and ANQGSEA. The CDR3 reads CSVPGTANTEAFF. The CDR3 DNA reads TGCAGCGTTCCCGGGACCGCTAACACTGAAGCTTTCTTT.

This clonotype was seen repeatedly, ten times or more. The CDR3 loop reads CSARGPGLARDTQYF. The DNA for the CDR3 is TGCAGTGCTAGAGGGCCGGGACTAGCAAGAGATACGCAGTATTTT. V usage is TRBV20-1 and J usage is TRBJ2-3, with 9 bases matching TRBD2. This CDR3 spans 15 amino acids. V lost 1 base, J lost 5 bases, and 7 bases stayed unmatched. Germline V gene sequence: CDR1 DFQATT, CDR2 SNEGSKA (reference sequence).

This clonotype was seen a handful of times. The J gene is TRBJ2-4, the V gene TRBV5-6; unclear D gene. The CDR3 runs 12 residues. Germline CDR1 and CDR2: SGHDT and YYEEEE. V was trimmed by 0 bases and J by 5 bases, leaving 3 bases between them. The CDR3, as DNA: TGTGCCAGCAGCTTGGCAGAAAACATTCAGTACTTC. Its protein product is CASSLAENIQYF.

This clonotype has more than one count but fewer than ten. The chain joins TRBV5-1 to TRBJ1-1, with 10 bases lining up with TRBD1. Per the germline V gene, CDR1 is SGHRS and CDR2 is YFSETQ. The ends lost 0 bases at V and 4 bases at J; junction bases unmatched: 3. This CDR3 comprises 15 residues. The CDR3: CASSLGQGAGTEAFF. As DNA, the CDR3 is TGCGCCAGCAGCTTGGGACAGGGGGCCGGCACTGAAGCTTTCTTT.

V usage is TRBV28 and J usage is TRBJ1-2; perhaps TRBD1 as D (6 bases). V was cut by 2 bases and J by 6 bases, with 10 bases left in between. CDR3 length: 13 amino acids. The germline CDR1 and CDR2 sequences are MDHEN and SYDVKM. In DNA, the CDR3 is TGTGCCAGCAGTTTACAGGGGAGCGATGGCTACACCTTC. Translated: CASSLQGSDGYTF.

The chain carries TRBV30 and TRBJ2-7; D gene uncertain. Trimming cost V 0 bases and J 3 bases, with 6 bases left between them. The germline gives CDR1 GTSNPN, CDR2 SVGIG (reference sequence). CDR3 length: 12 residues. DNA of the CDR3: TGTGCCTGGAGTGTACATTACTACGAGCAGTACTTC. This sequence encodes CAWSVHYYEQYF.

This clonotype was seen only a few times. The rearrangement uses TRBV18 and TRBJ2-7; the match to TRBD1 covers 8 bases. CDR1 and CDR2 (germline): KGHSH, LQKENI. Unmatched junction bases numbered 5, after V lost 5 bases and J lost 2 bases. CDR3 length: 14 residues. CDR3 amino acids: CASSTTDRAYEQYF. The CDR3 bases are TGTGCCAGCTCAACGACGGACAGGGCCTACGAGCAGTACTTC.

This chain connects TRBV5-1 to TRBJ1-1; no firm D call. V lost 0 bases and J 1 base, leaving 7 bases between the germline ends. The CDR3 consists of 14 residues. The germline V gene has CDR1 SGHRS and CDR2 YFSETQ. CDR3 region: CASSLVAENTEAFF. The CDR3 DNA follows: TGCGCCAGCAGCTTGGTCGCAGAGAACACTGAAGCTTTCTTT.

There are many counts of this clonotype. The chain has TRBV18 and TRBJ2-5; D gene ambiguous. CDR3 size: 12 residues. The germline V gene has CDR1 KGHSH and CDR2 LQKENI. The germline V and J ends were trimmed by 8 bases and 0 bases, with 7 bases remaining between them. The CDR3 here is CASSPYQETQYF. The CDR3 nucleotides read TGTGCCAGCAGTCCGTACCAAGAGACCCAGTACTTC.

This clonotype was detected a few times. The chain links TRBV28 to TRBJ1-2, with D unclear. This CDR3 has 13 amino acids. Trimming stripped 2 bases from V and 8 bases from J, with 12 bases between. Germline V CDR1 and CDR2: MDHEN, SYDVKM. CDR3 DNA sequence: TGTGCCAGCAGTTTAATCCGGGTAGAGGGCTACACCTTC. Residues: CASSLIRVEGYTF.

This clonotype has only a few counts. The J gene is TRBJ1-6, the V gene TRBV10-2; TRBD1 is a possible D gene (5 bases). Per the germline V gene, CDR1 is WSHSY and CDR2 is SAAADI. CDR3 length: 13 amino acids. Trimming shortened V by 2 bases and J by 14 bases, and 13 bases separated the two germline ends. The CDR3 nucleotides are TGCGCCAGCAGTGAGCCGCCCCGGGGGGCCCTCCACTTT. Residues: CASSEPPRGALHF.

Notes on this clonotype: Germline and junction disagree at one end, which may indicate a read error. The CDR3 here is CASTQSTETQYF. The CDR3 bases are TGTGCCAGCACGCAGAGCACAGAGACGCAGTATTTT. The rearrangement uses TRBV2 and TRBJ2-3, with D unclear. Germline assignment: CDR1 SNHLY and CDR2 FYNNEI. This CDR3 has 12 residues.

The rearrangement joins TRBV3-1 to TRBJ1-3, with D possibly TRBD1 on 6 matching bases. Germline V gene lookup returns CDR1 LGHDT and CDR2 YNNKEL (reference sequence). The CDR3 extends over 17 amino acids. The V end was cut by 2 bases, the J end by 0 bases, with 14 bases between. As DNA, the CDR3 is TGTGCCAGCAGCCAACTATGGGGGGCTTCCTCTGGAAACACCATATATTTT. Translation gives CASSQLWGASSGNTIYF.

CDR3 loop: CSARDFGGGAGDTQYF. The CDR3 bases are TGCAGTGCTAGAGATTTTGGCGGGGGGGCTGGAGATACGCAGTATTTT. The chain carries TRBV20-1 and TRBJ2-3; 9 bases line up with TRBD2. Trimming cost V 0 bases and J 5 bases; bases outside gene matches: 9. Germline assignment: CDR1 DFQATT and CDR2 SNEGSKA (reference sequence). The CDR3 contains 16 residues.

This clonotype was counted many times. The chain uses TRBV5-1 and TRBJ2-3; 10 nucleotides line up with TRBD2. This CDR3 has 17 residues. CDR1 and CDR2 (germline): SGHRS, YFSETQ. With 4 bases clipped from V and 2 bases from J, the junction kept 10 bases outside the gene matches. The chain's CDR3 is CASSPLGAGGLTDTQYF. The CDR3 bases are TGCGCCAGCAGCCCCCTCGGAGCGGGAGGGCTCACAGATACGCAGTATTTT.

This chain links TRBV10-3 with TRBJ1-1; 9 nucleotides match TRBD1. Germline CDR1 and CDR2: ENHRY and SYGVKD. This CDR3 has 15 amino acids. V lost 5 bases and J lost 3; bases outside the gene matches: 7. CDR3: CAISRLTGGHTEAFF. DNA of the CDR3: TGTGCCATCAGTCGACTCACAGGGGGCCACACTGAAGCTTTCTTT.

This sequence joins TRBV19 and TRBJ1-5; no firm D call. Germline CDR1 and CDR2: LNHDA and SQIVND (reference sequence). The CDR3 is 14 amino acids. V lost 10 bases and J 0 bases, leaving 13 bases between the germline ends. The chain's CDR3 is CATRRNPSNQPQHF. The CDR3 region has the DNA TGTGCCACAAGACGGAACCCTAGCAATCAGCCCCAGCATTTT.

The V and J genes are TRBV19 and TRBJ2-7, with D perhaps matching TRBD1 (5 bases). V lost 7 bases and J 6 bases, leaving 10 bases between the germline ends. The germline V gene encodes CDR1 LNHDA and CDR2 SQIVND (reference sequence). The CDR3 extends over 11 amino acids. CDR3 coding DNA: TGTGCCAGTACAGGGAATGGCGAGCAGTACTTC. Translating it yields CASTGNGEQYF.

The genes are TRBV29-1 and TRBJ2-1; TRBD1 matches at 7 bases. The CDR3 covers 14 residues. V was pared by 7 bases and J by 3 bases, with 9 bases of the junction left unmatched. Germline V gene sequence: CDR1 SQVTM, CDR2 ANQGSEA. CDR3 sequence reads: CSATTGSNYNEQFF. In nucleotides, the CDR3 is TGCAGCGCCACGACAGGGAGTAACTACAATGAGCAGTTCTTC.

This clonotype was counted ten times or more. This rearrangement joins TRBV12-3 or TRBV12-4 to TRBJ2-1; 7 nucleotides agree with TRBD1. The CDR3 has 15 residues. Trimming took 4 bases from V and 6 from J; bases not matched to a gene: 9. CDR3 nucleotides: TGTGCCAGCAGTTCAGCACGGACAGGCGTCAATGAGCAGTTCTTC. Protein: CASSSARTGVNEQFF.

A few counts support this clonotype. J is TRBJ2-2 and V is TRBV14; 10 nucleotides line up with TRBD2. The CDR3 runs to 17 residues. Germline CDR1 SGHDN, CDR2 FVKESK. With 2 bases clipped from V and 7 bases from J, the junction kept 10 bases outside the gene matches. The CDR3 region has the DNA TGTGCCAGCAGCCAATCCAGCGGGAGGGCCCTCAACGGGGAGCTGTTTTTT. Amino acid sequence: CASSQSSGRALNGELFF.

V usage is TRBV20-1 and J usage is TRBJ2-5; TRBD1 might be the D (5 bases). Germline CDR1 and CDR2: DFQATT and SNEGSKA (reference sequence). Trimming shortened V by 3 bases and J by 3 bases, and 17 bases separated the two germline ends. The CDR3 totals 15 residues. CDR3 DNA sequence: TGCAGTGCTAGTAGGGGCCTCACCGCGAAAGAGACCCAGTACTTC. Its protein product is CSASRGLTAKETQYF.

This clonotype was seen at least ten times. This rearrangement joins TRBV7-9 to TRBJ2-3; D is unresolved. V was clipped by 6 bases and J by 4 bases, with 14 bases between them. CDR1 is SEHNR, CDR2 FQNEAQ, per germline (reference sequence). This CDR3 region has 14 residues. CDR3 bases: TGTGCCAGCAGGTGGGCCCTTGGGGCAGATACGCAGTATTTT. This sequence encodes CASRWALGADTQYF. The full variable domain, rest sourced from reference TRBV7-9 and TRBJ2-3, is DTGVSQNPRHKITKRGQNVTFRCDPISEHNRLYWYRQTLGQGPEFLTYFQNEAQLEKSRLLSDRFSAERPKGSFSTLEIQRTEQGDSAMYLCASRWALGADTQYFGPGTRLTVL.

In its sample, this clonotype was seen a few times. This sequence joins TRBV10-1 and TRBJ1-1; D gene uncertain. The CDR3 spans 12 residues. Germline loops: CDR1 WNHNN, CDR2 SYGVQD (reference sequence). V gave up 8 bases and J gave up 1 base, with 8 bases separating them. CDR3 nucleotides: TGCGCCAGCCCCCGGGAGAACACTGAAGCTTTCTTT. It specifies CASPRENTEAFF.